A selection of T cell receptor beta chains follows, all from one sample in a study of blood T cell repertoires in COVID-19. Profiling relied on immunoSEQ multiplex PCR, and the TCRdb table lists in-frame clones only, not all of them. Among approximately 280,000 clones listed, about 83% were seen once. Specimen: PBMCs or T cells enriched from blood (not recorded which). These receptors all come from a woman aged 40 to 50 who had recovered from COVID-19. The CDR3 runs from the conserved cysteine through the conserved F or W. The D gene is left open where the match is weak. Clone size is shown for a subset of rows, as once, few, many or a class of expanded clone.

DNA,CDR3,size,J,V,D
TGTGCCAGCAGTATGGACAGAGCTAACTATGGCTACACCTTC,CASSMDRANYGYTF,.,TRBJ1-2,TRBV6-5,.
TGTGCCAGCAGTTACTCGGGGGAGGGTGGTCCCGGGGAGCTGTTTTTT,CASSYSGEGGPGELFF,.,TRBJ2-2,TRBV6-5,TRBD2
TGTGCCAGCAGTTTGGGAGGCTTCGGGAATGAGCAGTTCTTC,CASSLGGFGNEQFF,.,TRBJ2-1,TRBV6-2/TRBV6-3,.
TGTGCCAGTAGTATATTGGGGACAGCGAAGGGCTATGGCTACACCTTC,CASSILGTAKGYGYTF,.,TRBJ1-2,TRBV19,TRBD1
TGTGCCAGCAGCCTTAGCGGGAGAGCTTACGAGCAGTACTTC,CASSLSGRAYEQYF,.,TRBJ2-7,TRBV6-5,TRBD2
TGTGCCAGCAGCTATACTAGGTACGAGCAGTACTTC,CASSYTRYEQYF,.,TRBJ2-7,TRBV11-2,.
TGTGCCAGCAGGATTAGCGAGACTTCCTCCTACGAGCAGTACTTC,CASRISETSSYEQYF,.,TRBJ2-7,TRBV6-6,.
TGTGCCAGCAGCCAAGGATTAGCGGGCCTGGGGAATACGCAGTATTTT,CASSQGLAGLGNTQYF,.,TRBJ2-3,TRBV3-1/TRBV3-2,TRBD2
TGTGCCAGCAGTTCGCAGGGGGCGGTCGAGCAGTACTTC,CASSSQGAVEQYF,.,TRBJ2-7,TRBV27,TRBD1
TGTGCCAGCAGTAATCCCCCCCAAAGTGGCGCTAGCGGGAGGGACACCGGGGAGCTGTTTTTT,CASSNPPQSGASGRDTGELFF,.,TRBJ2-2,TRBV27,TRBD2
TGTGCCAGCAGGGGACAGAGCAATCAGCCCCAGCATTTT,CASRGQSNQPQHF,.,TRBJ1-5,TRBV6-5,TRBD1
TGTGCCACCAAACTAGCGGGAGAGGAGTCGGATGAGCAGTTCTTC,CATKLAGEESDEQFF,.,TRBJ2-1,TRBV3-1/TRBV3-2,TRBD2
TGTGCCACCAGTGATTTGGAAGGACAGACTAAAAACATTCAGTACTTC,CATSDLEGQTKNIQYF,.,TRBJ2-4,TRBV24-1,.
TGTGCTAGTGGTTTGGAGATGAGCAACACTGAAGCTTTCTTT,CASGLEMSNTEAFF,.,TRBJ1-1,TRBV12-5,.
TGCGCCAGCAGCCAAGGAAGGGCGGGGAAACTGTTTTTT,CASSQGRAGKLFF,.,TRBJ1-4,TRBV4-3,.
TGCGCCAGCAGCTTGAAAGGGGTTGGGTCACCCCTCCACTTT,CASSLKGVGSPLHF,.,TRBJ1-6,TRBV5-1,.
TGTGCCAGCAGTGAAGATGGGGGGGAGACCCAGTACTTC,CASSEDGGETQYF,.,TRBJ2-5,TRBV2,.
TGTGCCAGTAGGCCACGAACCGGGACAGGAGACCGAGAACAAGAGACCCAGTACTTC,CASRPRTGTGDREQETQYF,.,TRBJ2-5,TRBV19,TRBD1
TGTGCCACCAGCATAGGACAGGGTTCCTACGAGCAGTACTTC,CATSIGQGSYEQYF,.,TRBJ2-7,TRBV15,TRBD1
TGTGCCAGCAGCCCCCTGGACATTGGCGTACAGGGTACGCAGTATTTT,CASSPLDIGVQGTQYF,few,TRBJ2-3,TRBV14,.
TGTGCCAGCACCCCTGGATCCGGGAGCCGGGGGACCTACGAGCAGTACTTC,CASTPGSGSRGTYEQYF,.,TRBJ2-7,TRBV6-2/TRBV6-3,.
TGTGCCAGTATGAGACAGGGGATCTTGAACACTGAAGCTTTCTTT,CASMRQGILNTEAFF,.,TRBJ1-1,TRBV19,TRBD1
TGTGCCACCAGCAGAACGCTCCGGGACAATCAAGAGACCCAGTACTTC,CATSRTLRDNQETQYF,.,TRBJ2-5,TRBV15,.
TGTGCCAGCAGCTTTTCCCGGGTTTGGGGCACAGATACGCAGTATTTT,CASSFSRVWGTDTQYF,once,TRBJ2-3,TRBV5-5,.
TGTGCCAGCAGCTTAGGGGGGGGGTCTAATGAAAAACTGTTTTTT,CASSLGGGSNEKLFF,.,TRBJ1-4,TRBV11-2,.
TGTGCCAGCAGATCCGTCGGCGGTGGTCACGAGCAGTACTTC,CASRSVGGGHEQYF,few,TRBJ2-7,TRBV28,.
TGCGCCAGCAGCGCGGGACAGGGGGGAAACACCATATATTTT,CASSAGQGGNTIYF,.,TRBJ1-3,TRBV5-1,TRBD1